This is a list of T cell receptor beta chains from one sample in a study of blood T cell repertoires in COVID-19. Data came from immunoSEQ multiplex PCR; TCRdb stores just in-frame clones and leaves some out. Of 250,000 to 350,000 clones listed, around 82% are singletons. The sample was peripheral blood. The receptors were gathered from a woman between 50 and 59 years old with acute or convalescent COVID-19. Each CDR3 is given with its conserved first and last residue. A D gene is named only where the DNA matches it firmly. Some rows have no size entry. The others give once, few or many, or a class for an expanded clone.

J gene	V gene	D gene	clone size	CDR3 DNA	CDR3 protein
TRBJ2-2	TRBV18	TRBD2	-	TGTGCCAGCTCACCTGCTAGCGGGAGGAACACCGGGGAGCTGTTTTTT	CASSPASGRNTGELFF
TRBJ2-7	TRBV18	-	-	TGTGCCAGCTCAGCGGGACAGCAGAGCTCCTACGAGCAGTACTTC	CASSAGQQSSYEQYF
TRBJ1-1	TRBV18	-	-	TGTGCCAGCTTTGGGAGGGGCGATGGTACTGAAGCTTTCTTT	CASFGRGDGTEAFF
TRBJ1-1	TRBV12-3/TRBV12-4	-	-	TGTGCCAGCAGTTTGGCAATGAACACTGAAGCTTTCTTT	CASSLAMNTEAFF
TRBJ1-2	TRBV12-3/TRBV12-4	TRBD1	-	TGTGCCAGCAGTGCGGGGACAGCCGGCGGCTACACCTTC	CASSAGTAGGYTF
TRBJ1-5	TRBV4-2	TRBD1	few	TGTGCCAGCAGCCAGACAGGGGGGAATCAGCCCCAGCATTTT	CASSQTGGNQPQHF
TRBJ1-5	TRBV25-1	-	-	TGTGCCAGTAGCCTCCCGGGATCGGAGCAGCCCCAGCATTTT	CASSLPGSEQPQHF
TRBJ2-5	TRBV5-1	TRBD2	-	TGCGCCAGCAGCTTGGCCGGCGGGGGGCCACAGACCCAGTACTTC	CASSLAGGGPQTQYF
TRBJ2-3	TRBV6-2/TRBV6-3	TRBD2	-	TGTGCCAGCAGTTACAAGGCTAGCGGGGGAGATACAGCTGGCACAGATACGCAGTATTTT	CASSYKASGGDTAGTDTQYF
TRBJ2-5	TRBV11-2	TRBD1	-	TGTGCCAGCAGCTCCCCGGGACAGACACAAGAGACCCAGTACTTC	CASSSPGQTQETQYF
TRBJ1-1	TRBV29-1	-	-	TGCAGCGTTGAGCGGGCAGTTTACACTGAAGCTTTCTTT	CSVERAVYTEAFF
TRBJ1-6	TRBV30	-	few	TGTGCCTGGAGTGTACAAACACACTCACCCCTCCACTTT	CAWSVQTHSPLHF
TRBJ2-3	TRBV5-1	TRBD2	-	TGCGCCAGCACTGCCGGGACTAGCGGGGATACAGATACGCAGTATTTT	CASTAGTSGDTDTQYF
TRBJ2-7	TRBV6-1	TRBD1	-	TGTGCCAGCAGTGAAGGGGGGACAGGGCCAAGGGTGCAGTACTTC	CASSEGGTGPRVQYF
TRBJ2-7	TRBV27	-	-	TGTGCCAGCAGTTCTCTCAAGGGGTCCTACGAGCAGTACTTC	CASSSLKGSYEQYF
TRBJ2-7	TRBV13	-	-	TGTGCCAGCAGCTTAGGGGGGCCCTACGAGCAGTACTTC	CASSLGGPYEQYF